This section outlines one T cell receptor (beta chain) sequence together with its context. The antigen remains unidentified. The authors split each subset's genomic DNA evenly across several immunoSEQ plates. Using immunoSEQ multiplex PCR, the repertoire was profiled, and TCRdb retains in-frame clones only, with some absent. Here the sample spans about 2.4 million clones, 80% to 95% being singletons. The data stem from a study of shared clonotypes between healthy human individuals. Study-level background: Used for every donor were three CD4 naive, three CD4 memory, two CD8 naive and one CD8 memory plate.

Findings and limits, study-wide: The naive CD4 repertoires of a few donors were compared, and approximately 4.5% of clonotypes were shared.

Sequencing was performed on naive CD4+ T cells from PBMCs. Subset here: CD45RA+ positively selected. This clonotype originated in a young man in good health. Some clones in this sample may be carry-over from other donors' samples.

Written as DNA, the CDR3 is TGTGCCATCAGTGAGTCGACAACAGGCAATCAGCCCCAGCATTTT. Amino acids: CAISESTTGNQPQHF. V usage is TRBV10-3 and J usage is TRBJ1-5, with D unclear. CDR3 length equals 15 residues. Deletions cut 0 bases from V and 2 bases from J, with 8 bases between. CDR1 and CDR2 (germline): ENHRY, SYGVKD.